The present T cell receptor (beta chain) was sequenced within a study of monozygotic twins with inflammatory bowel disease. TCRdb re-called the 5' RACE reads and catalogs CDR3 proteins one per entry, DNA excluded. The table for this sample gives about 450,000 distinct CDR3 sequences. About this clonotype itself: Its antigen is still unknown.

The CDR3 contains 14 residues. Germline CDR1 SGHRS, CDR2 YFSETQ. Study results and limitations: Healthy co-twins had higher TCRbeta inverse Simpson diversity than their IBD twins. Clonotype sharing was lower in IBD patients than healthy twins, most markedly with disease activity.

The source of this sequence is a human donor with ulcerative colitis or Crohn's disease, or a healthy co-twin of an affected twin (not recorded which). Sequencing was done on a sample of blood. The chain uses TRBV5-1 and TRBJ1-1; with no DNA, the TCRdb D assignment of TRBD1 cannot be verified. This chain's CDR3 is CASSLQGAGTEAFF.